Listed below are T cell receptor beta chains from one sample, sequenced in a study of shared clonotypes between healthy human individuals. Sequencing used immunoSEQ multiplex PCR; TCRdb keeps in-frame clones, though not all of them. The sample carries about 380,000 clones, roughly 96% recorded once. The sequencing sample was made of memory CD8+ T cells sorted from blood. These receptors originate from a man in his thirties or forties in good health. Both conserved end residues are part of each CDR3. D genes are given only for firm matches. Some rows have no size entry. The others give once, few or many, or a class for an expanded clone.

j_call v_call d_call clone_size cdr3_aa cdr3_nt
TRBJ2-5 TRBV2 TRBD2 - CASPEGLAGGETQYF TGTGCCAGCCCGGAGGGACTAGCGGGCGGAGAGACCCAGTACTTC
TRBJ1-3 TRBV7-9 - - CASSSTGGGPNTIYF TGTGCCAGCAGCTCGACAGGTGGGGGTCCAAACACCATATATTTT
TRBJ2-3 TRBV5-1 TRBD2 - CASSTGLAGGSDTQYF TGCGCCAGCAGCACTGGACTAGCGGGAGGATCGGATACGCAGTATTTT
TRBJ2-3 TRBV2 TRBD2 - CASSSGRAWADTQYF TGTGCCAGCTCTAGCGGGAGGGCCTGGGCAGATACGCAGTATTTT
TRBJ2-2 TRBV10-3 - once CAISVSRGGMVAGELFF TGTGCCATCAGTGTCTCCCGGGGAGGAATGGTGGCCGGGGAGCTGTTTTTT
TRBJ2-1 TRBV4-1 TRBD1 - CASSRGGDRGDEQFF TGCGCCAGCAGCCGAGGAGGGGACAGGGGAGATGAGCAGTTCTTC
TRBJ2-7 TRBV27 - - CASATPDSHEQYF TGTGCCAGTGCTACTCCCGACAGTCACGAGCAGTACTTC
TRBJ2-7 TRBV6-4 - - CASSDGEQYF TGTGCCAGCAGTGACGGCGAGCAGTACTTC
TRBJ2-2 TRBV2 TRBD1 - CASRRGPGELFF TGTGCCAGCAGGAGGGGGCCCGGGGAGCTGTTTTTT
TRBJ1-2 TRBV9 - - CASRSRGAGYTF TGTGCCAGCAGATCAAGGGGCGCGGGCTACACCTTC
TRBJ2-1 TRBV6-7 TRBD2 once CASSYSRSGRHNEQFF TGTGCCAGCAGTTACTCGAGGAGCGGGAGGCACAATGAGCAGTTCTTC
TRBJ2-1 TRBV4-2 - - CASSRSTQDEQFF TGTGCCAGCAGCCGGTCGACTCAGGATGAGCAGTTCTTC
TRBJ2-3 TRBV14 - - CASSLPFDSRRNTQYF TGTGCCAGCAGCCTCCCGTTCGACAGTAGGCGTAATACGCAGTATTTT
TRBJ2-7 TRBV6-6 - - CASSHRTVYEQYF TGTGCCAGCAGTCATCGGACAGTCTACGAGCAGTACTTC
TRBJ1-2 TRBV6-1 - - CASSEVGGPGYTF TGTGCCAGCAGTGAAGTGGGTGGGCCCGGCTACACCTTC
TRBJ2-3 TRBV5-1 TRBD2 once CASSLTSGSTDTQYF TGCGCCAGCAGCTTAACTAGCGGGAGCACAGATACGCAGTATTTT
TRBJ2-3 TRBV5-1 TRBD2 - CASSWTTSGSTDTQYF TGCGCCAGCAGCTGGACTACTAGCGGGAGCACAGATACGCAGTATTTT
TRBJ2-7 TRBV19 TRBD1 - CASSGWTGPSYEQYF TGTGCCAGTAGTGGCTGGACAGGTCCTTCCTACGAGCAGTACTTC
TRBJ1-6 TRBV11-1 - - CASSFSSYNSPLHF TGTGCCAGCAGCTTCAGCTCCTATAATTCACCCCTCCACTTT
TRBJ2-7 TRBV7-2 TRBD2 - CASSLGLAAYEQYF TGTGCCAGCAGCTTGGGACTAGCTGCTTACGAGCAGTACTTC
TRBJ1-2 TRBV27 - - CASSLPPRTTSYGYTF TGTGCCAGCAGCCTCCCCCCCAGGACAACCTCCTATGGCTACACCTTC
TRBJ2-5 TRBV9 - - CASSHNRGGRETQYF TGTGCCAGCAGCCACAACAGGGGAGGCAGAGAGACCCAGTACTTC
TRBJ2-1 TRBV9 TRBD1 once CASSLRQGSYNEQFF TGTGCCAGCAGCCTGAGACAGGGCTCCTACAATGAGCAGTTCTTC
TRBJ2-1 TRBV5-1 TRBD1 once CASSLTGGGNEQFF TGCGCCAGCAGCTTGACAGGGGGCGGGAATGAGCAGTTCTTC
TRBJ2-1 TRBV9 TRBD2 once CASSAQTSGGYEQFF TGTGCCAGCAGCGCCCAGACTAGCGGGGGATATGAGCAGTTCTTC
TRBJ2-5 TRBV12-2 - - CASRLGTDRGQETQYF TGTGCAAGTCGCTTAGGCACAGACAGGGGTCAGGAGACCCAGTACTTC
TRBJ1-3 TRBV30 TRBD1 - CAWTGQVSGNTIYF TGTGCCTGGACAGGACAGGTCTCTGGAAACACCATATATTTT
TRBJ2-1 TRBV4-1 TRBD2 - CASSPTSVYPEQFF TGCGCCAGCAGCCCTACTAGCGTATACCCTGAGCAGTTCTTC
TRBJ2-6 TRBV29-1 - - CSVLISGANVLTF TGCAGCGTGTTGATCTCCGGGGCCAACGTCCTGACTTTC
TRBJ1-4 TRBV30 - - CAWKRYNEKLFF TGTGCCTGGAAGCGGTATAATGAAAAACTGTTTTTT